One sample yielded the 5 T cell receptor beta chains listed below, sequenced in a study of preoperative IRX-2 immunotherapy in early breast cancer. Profiled with immunoSEQ multiplex PCR; TCRdb holds only in-frame clones, not every one. The profile covers about 98,000 clones, with approximately 90% appearing a single time and around 2% taken by the ten largest. The treatment here: preoperative locoregional IRX-2 cytokine immunotherapy. Material: tumor tissue, obtained after IRX-2 immunotherapy. All receptors derive from a human donor with breast cancer.

The rearrangement uses TRBV5-1 and TRBJ2-3, with D perhaps TRBD1 or TRBD2 (5 bases each). Germline V gene data show CDR1 as SGHRS and CDR2 as YFSETQ. This CDR3 comprises 14 residues. The ends were cut back, 0 bases at V and 5 bases at J, with 10 bases in the middle. The CDR3 sequence: CASSLALGEDTQYF. DNA for the CDR3: TGCGCCAGCAGCTTGGCCTTGGGGGAAGATACGCAGTATTTT.

The chain joins TRBV6-4 to TRBJ2-7; 7 bases are a match to TRBD2. This CDR3 is 15 amino acids long. In germline, CDR1 is MRHNA, CDR2 SNTAGT. With V trimmed by 5 bases and J by 0 bases, 7 bases remained unmatched. CDR3 bases: TGTGCCAGCAGTCCCCTCGGGGGGACCTCCTACGAGCAGTACTTC. It yields the protein CASSPLGGTSYEQYF.

About this clone itself: The same CDR3 also results from other DNA sequences found in this sample. This chain connects TRBV28 to TRBJ2-7; D unresolved. V was pared by 4 bases and J by 4 bases, with 8 bases between. The CDR3 runs to 12 residues. Germline assignment: CDR1 MDHEN and CDR2 SYDVKM. The DNA for the CDR3 is TGTGCCAGCAGTTCCCCCTCTTACGAGCAGTACTTC. As protein: CASSSPSYEQYF.

The genes are TRBV7-4 and TRBJ1-1; D is ambiguous. There are 16 residues in the CDR3. The ends were cut back, 5 bases at V and 5 bases at J, with 21 bases in the middle. The germline CDR1 and CDR2 sequences are SGHVT and SQSDAQ. The CDR3 spells CASSLPGSRVGTEAFF. The CDR3, as DNA: TGTGCCAGCAGCCTTCCCGGGTCCCGGGTCGGGACTGAAGCTTTCTTT.

The J gene is TRBJ1-3, the V gene TRBV11-3; the D gene is possibly TRBD1 (5 bases). The CDR3 sequence is 15 residues long. Germline loops: CDR1 SGHNT, CDR2 YENEEA. V lost 4 bases and J lost 0, with 10 bases in between. This chain's CDR3 is CASSSRQPSGNTIYF. CDR3 nucleotides: TGTGCCAGCAGCTCAAGACAGCCCTCTGGAAACACCATATATTTT.